Below, 5 T cell receptor beta chains from the same sample are listed, as sequenced in a study of CD8 T cells in ankylosing spondylitis. Broader study findings: There was a TCR beta motif, made of 7 to 9 highly homologous variants, that appeared characteristic of ankylosing spondylitis blood.

No antigen has been identified for these receptors. TCRdb itself ran the 5' RACE reads through MiXCR, one entry per CDR3 protein. The sample consists of under 950,000 distinct CDR3 sequences, 15% to 20% of them appearing once. The sample taken for sequencing was blood, either unsorted or a sorted T cell fraction (not recorded which). The receptors were sampled from a male donor with ankylosing spondylitis.

V and J are TRBV6-1 and TRBJ1-2; D is possibly TRBD1 (6 bases). The CDR3 sequence is 18 residues long. V lost 8 bases, J lost 0 bases, and 25 bases lay in between. The germline gives CDR1 MNHNS, CDR2 SASEGT. The CDR3 region has the DNA TGTGCCAGCGACCAGCTGACAGGACCAGCGGCTCCTAACTATGGCTACACCTTC. Translation: CASDQLTGPAAPNYGYTF.

This chain uses TRBV6-1 with TRBJ2-1; TRBD1 matches at 8 bases. The CDR3 has 14 residues. From germline, CDR1 is MNHNS and CDR2 SASEGT. Trimming removed 7 bases from V and 4 bases from J; junction bases left unmatched: 6. CDR3 region: CASTDGTGYNEQFF. CDR3 sequence (DNA): TGTGCCAGCACCGACGGGACAGGATACAATGAGCAGTTCTTC.

There are a few counts of this clonotype. The chain employs TRBV12-3 or TRBV12-4 and TRBJ2-3, with D possibly TRBD1 on 6 matching bases. The V end lost 6 bases, the J end lost 0 bases, and 10 bases lay between the germline ends. This CDR3 has 14 residues. DNA of the CDR3: TGTGCCAGCAGCGGGACATACAGCACAGATACGCAGTATTTT. Translated: CASSGTYSTDTQYF.

V is TRBV18 and J is TRBJ1-2, with D possibly TRBD1 on 5 matching bases. V was shortened by 3 bases and J by 4 bases, with 21 bases between the two germline ends. CDR3 length: 17 amino acids. The germline gives CDR1 KGHSH, CDR2 LQKENI. The DNA for the CDR3 is TGTGCCAGCTCACCTTTATTAGCGGGGACGAAAATCTATGGCTACACCTTC. This translates into CASSPLLAGTKIYGYTF.

The genes are TRBV3-1 and TRBJ2-2; 10 nucleotides agree with TRBD2. The J segment lost 1 base and the V segment lost 3 bases, leaving 11 bases of the junction unmatched. CDR1 is LGHDT and CDR2 is YNNKEL in the germline V gene (reference sequence). The CDR3 length is 19 residues. The DNA of the CDR3 is TGTGCCAGCAGCCACCCAGCGGGAGGGCAGGTTCGGAACACCGGGGAGCTGTTTTTT. Its protein product is CASSHPAGGQVRNTGELFF.